The T cell receptor beta chain under discussion was sequenced for a study of T-cell reconstitution after alpha-beta-depleted transplantation in children. Overall study results and limits: There were some patients whose high TCRbeta diversity at day 60 came from surviving recipient T cells and thymic progenitors. T-cell numbers and diversity one year post-transplant derived largely from freshly generated T cells. Reported findings indicate that, about two months after transplant, alpha-beta T cells came from several hundred expanded clones, which were derived from non-depleted graft cells.

The table lists this clonotype with many counts. What it recognizes is unknown. Preparation of the TCRbeta library was carried out with unique molecular identifiers. TCRdb recomputed calls from the PCR reads with MiXCR, one row per CDR3 protein. The repertoire has roughly 240,000 distinct CDR3 sequences, around 8% of them found once; the top ten carry 6.3%. Germline V gives CDR1 LGHDT, CDR2 YNNKEL (reference sequence). Deletions cut 4 bases from V and 4 bases from J, with 10 bases between. This CDR3 is 14 amino acids long. The source of this sequence is a male patient under 18 who had a stem cell transplant for acute lymphoblastic leukemia, so the T cells may come from the graft donor. V gene TRBV3-1 combines with J gene TRBJ2-2; D not certain. The sample in question was PBMCs, mostly from graft donor cells, obtained 180 days after TCRalphabeta/CD19-depleted stem cell transplant. CDR3 sequence: CASSPLRPTGELFF. For the CDR3, the DNA is TGTGCCAGCAGCCCCCTAAGACCCACCGGGGAGCTGTTTTTT. The full variable domain, completed using reference TRBV3-1 and TRBJ2-2, is DTAVSQTPKYLVTQMGNDKSIKCEQNLGHDTMYWYKQDSKKFLKIMFSYNNKELIINETVPNRFSPKSPDKAHLNLHINSLELGDSAVYFCASSPLRPTGELFFGEGSRLTVL.